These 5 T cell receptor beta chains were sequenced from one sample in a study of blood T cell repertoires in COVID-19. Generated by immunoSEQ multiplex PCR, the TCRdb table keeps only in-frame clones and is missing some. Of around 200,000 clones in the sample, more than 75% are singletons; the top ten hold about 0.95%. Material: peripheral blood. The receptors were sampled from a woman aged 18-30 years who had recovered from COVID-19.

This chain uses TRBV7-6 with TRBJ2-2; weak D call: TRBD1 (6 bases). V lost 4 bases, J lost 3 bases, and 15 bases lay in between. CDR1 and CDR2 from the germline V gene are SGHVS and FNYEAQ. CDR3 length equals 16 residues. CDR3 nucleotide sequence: TGTGCCAGCAGCTCAACCCTAGGGGGAGACACCGGGGAGCTGTTTTTT. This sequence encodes CASSSTLGGDTGELFF.

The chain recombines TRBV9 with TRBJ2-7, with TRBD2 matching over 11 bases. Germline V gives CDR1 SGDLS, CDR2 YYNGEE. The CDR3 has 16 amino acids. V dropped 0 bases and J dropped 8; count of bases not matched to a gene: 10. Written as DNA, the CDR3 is TGTGCCAGCAGCGTAGGATCCATAGCGGGGGGGCTTCAGCAGTACTTC. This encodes CASSVGSIAGGLQQYF.

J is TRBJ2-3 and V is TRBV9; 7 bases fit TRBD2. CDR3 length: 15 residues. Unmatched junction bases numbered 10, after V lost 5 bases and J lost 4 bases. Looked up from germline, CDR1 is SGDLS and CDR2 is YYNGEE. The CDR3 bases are TGTGCCAGCAGTGAGAGCGGGCTAGCGGCAGATACGCAGTATTTT. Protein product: CASSESGLAADTQYF.

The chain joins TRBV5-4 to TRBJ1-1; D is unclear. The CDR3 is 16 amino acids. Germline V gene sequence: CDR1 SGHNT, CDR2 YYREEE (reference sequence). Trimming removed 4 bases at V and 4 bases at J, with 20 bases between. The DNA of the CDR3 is TGTGCCAGCAGCCCGCGGGCCCAAAGAGGAACCACTGAAGCTTTCTTT. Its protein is CASSPRAQRGTTEAFF. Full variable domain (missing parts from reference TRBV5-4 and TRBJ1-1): ETGVTQSPTHLIKTRGQQVTLRCSSQSGHNTVSWYQQALGQGPQFIFQYYREEENGRGNFPPRFSGLQFPNYSSELNVNALELDDSALYLCASSPRAQRGTTEAFFGQGTRLTVV.

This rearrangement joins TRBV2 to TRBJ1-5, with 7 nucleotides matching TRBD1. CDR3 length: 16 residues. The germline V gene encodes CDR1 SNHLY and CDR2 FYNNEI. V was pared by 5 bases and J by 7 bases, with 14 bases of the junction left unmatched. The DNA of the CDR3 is TGTGCCAGCAGTCAGGACAGGTCCCTCTCGAAACAGCCCCAGCATTTT. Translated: CASSQDRSLSKQPQHF.